This is a list of T cell receptor beta chains from one sample in a study of shared clonotypes between healthy human individuals. The method was immunoSEQ multiplex PCR; TCRdb's version includes in-frame clones alone and lacks a portion of them. Counted here are roughly 660,000 clones, roughly 91% occurring once; the ten biggest clones make up 30% to 35%. Material for sequencing was memory CD8+ T cells from PBMCs. The receptor set was obtained from a man aged 18-30 years in good health. Some clones in this sample may be carry-over from other donors' samples. Both conserved end residues are trimmed from each CDR3. Fields, in order: V gene, CDR3 protein.

TRBV7-3 | ASSLTQGLAGDYNEQF
TRBV5-1 | ASSDDTPYEQY
TRBV10-3 | AISEGGNTEAF
TRBV5-8 | ASSRGLAGGLLIHEQY
TRBV4-1 | ASSQETSGELGYEQY
TRBV6-1 | ASSPLGLSYEQY
TRBV28 | ASIGSQETQY
TRBV27 | ATRLDSDNEQF
TRBV7-9 | ASSFGQGVYNEQF
TRBV6-1 | ASGTAGGGTEAF
TRBV9 | ASSHAGREWVAGELF
TRBV7-9 | ASSATSGPYNEQF
TRBV5-8 | ASSLGAPGYEQY
TRBV28 | ASSLQGGTEAF
TRBV6-5 | ASSSPSQIHEQY
TRBV27 | ASSLTQGAVSYEQY
TRBV28 | ASSFEQGFLEQY